Each of the 5 T cell receptor beta chains below was sequenced from the same sample in a study of T cell repertoires in cytomegalovirus infection. TCRdb fed the reads into MiXCR, producing one record per CDR3 protein. Of around 350,000 distinct CDR3 sequences in the sample, roughly 18% were seen once. Material: PBMCs. Receptors were obtained from a human donor in good health (CMV status not recorded). Some clones in this sample may be carry-over from other donors' samples.

The chain recombines TRBV3-1 with TRBJ1-1; 10 bases map to TRBD1. The CDR3 spans 16 residues. The V gene's germline CDR1 is LGHDT and CDR2 YNNKEL (reference sequence). J lost 6 bases, V lost 4 bases, and 11 bases had no gene match. The CDR3 nucleotides are TGTGCCAGCAGCCCGTGGGACAGGGGAATCGAGGCTGAAGCTTTCTTT. Translated: CASSPWDRGIEAEAFF.

This clonotype was observed a few times. This chain connects TRBV7-2 to TRBJ1-4; 8 bases map to TRBD1. Trimming cost V 1 base and J 8 bases; bases outside gene matches: 6. Germline CDR1 SGHTA, CDR2 FQGNSA. The CDR3 sequence is 15 residues long. In DNA form, the CDR3 reads TGTGCCAGCAGCTTAGATGGGACAGGAGACGAAAAACTGTTTTTT. It translates to CASSLDGTGDEKLFF.

This clonotype was seen a few times. The chain links TRBV6-5 to TRBJ2-5, with no clear D. The germline CDR1 and CDR2 sequences are MNHEY and SVGAGI. The CDR3 has 15 amino acids. Trimming left V 0 bases short and J 5 bases short, with 13 bases between. As DNA, the CDR3 is TGTGCCAGCAGTTACTCGAGTAATAGCCGGGAGACCCAGTACTTC. Encoded protein: CASSYSSNSRETQYF.

This clonotype was recorded only once. The genes are TRBV28 and TRBJ2-3, with 7 bases that match TRBD1. CDR1 MDHEN and CDR2 SYDVKM come from the germline V gene. The CDR3 has 13 amino acids. Trimming at V came to 3 bases and at J to 7 bases, leaving 4 bases not matched to a gene. CDR3 sequence reads: CASSFTGEHTQYF. CDR3 sequence (DNA): TGTGCCAGCAGTTTTACAGGGGAACATACGCAGTATTTT.

This clonotype was seen ten or more times. The gene calls are TRBV7-8 and TRBJ2-7; unclear D gene. The CDR3 spans 13 residues. The germline V and J ends were trimmed by 5 bases and 6 bases, with 14 bases remaining between them. The V gene's germline CDR1 is SGHVS and CDR2 FQNEAQ. This chain's CDR3 is CASSPLRHTEQYF. CDR3 DNA: TGTGCCAGCAGCCCGCTACGCCATACCGAGCAGTACTTC.